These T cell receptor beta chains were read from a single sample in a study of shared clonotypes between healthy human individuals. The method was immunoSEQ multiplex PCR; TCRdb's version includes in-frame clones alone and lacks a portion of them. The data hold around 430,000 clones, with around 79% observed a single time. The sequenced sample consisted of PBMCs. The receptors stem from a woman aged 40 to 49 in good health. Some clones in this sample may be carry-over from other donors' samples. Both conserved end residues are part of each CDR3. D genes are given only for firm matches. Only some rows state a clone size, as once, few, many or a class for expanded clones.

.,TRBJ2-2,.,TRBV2,TGTGCCAGTTCCGGGACCACCACCGGGGAGCTGTTTTTT,CASSGTTTGELFF
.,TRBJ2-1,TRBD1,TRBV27,TGTGCCAGCAGTTCCAGGGGGAGCTCCTACAATGAGCAGTTCTTC,CASSSRGSSYNEQFF
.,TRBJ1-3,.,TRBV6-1,TGTGCCAGCATTGGGACGGCTGTTGGAAACACCATATATTTT,CASIGTAVGNTIYF
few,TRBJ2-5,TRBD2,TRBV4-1,TGCGCCAGCAGCCTATCCCTGACTAGCGGCCAGGCGACCCAGTACTTC,CASSLSLTSGQATQYF
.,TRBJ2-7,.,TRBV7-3,TGTGCCAGCAGTCCGGGCCCGTTAGGGGTCCTCTCCTACGAGCAGTACTTC,CASSPGPLGVLSYEQYF
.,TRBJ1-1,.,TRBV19,TGTGCCAGTAGTATTCGGGGGAACACTGAAGCTTTCTTT,CASSIRGNTEAFF
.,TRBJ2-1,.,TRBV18,TGTGCCAGCTCACCACTTTGGGGGACATACAATGAGCAGTTCTTC,CASSPLWGTYNEQFF
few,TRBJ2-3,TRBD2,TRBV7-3,TGTGCCAGCAGCCCCGTAGCGGGAGATACGCAGTATTTT,CASSPVAGDTQYF
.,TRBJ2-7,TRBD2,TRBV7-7,TGTGCCAGCAGCTTACCGGGACTAGCGGGAGGGCCGAGCTCCTACGAGCAGTACTTC,CASSLPGLAGGPSSYEQYF
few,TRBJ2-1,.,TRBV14,TGTGCCAGCAGCAGGACCTATCACAATGAGCAGTTCTTC,CASSRTYHNEQFF
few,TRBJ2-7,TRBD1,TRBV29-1,TGCAGCGCTAAGGGACAGGGGGCAGGTTACGAGCAGTACTTC,CSAKGQGAGYEQYF
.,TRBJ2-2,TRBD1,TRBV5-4,TGTGCCAGCAGCTTGAACAGGGGGGCGGGCACCGGGGAGCTGTTTTTT,CASSLNRGAGTGELFF
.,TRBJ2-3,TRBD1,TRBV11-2,TGTGCCAGCAGCGTCGACAGGGGTGGAGATACGCAGTATTTT,CASSVDRGGDTQYF
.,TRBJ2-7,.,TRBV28,TGTGCCAGCAGGCTAAAAACCTACGAGCAGTACTTC,CASRLKTYEQYF
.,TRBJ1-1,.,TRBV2,TGTGCCAGCAGTGAATTGGGGGGGGTTGGGACTGAAGCTTTCTTT,CASSELGGVGTEAFF
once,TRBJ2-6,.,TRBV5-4,TGTGCCAGCAGCACTATGCAAGGGGCCAACGTCCTGACTTTC,CASSTMQGANVLTF
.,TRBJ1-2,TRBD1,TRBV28,TGTGCCAGCAGTAGGACAGGGACTATCTATGGCTACACCTTC,CASSRTGTIYGYTF
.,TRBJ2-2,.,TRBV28,TGTGCCAGCAGTTTATATAGCGAAACCGGGGAGCTGTTTTTT,CASSLYSETGELFF